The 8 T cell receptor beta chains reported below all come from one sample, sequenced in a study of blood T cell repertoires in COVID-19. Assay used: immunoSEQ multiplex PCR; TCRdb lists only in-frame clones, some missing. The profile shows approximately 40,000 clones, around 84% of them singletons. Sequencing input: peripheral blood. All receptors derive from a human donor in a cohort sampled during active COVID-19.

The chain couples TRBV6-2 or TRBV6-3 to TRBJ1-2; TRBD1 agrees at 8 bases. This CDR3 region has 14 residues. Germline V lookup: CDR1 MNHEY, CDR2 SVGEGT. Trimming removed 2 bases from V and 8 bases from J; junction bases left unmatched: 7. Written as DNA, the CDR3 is TGTGCCAGCAGTTACCAGGGGGCAGGAATCGGCTACACCTTC. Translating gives CASSYQGAGIGYTF.

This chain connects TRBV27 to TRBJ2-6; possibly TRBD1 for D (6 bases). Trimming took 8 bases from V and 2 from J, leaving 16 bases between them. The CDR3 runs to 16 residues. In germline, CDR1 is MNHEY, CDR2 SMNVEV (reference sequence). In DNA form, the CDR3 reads TGTGCCAGCCCTTACGACAGGCAAGCTGGGGCCAACGTCCTGACTTTC. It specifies CASPYDRQAGANVLTF.

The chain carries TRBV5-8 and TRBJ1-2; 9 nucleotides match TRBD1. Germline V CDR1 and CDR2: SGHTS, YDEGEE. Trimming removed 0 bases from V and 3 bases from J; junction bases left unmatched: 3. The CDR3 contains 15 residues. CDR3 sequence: CASSLGTGVDYGYTF. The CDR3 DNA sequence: TGTGCCAGCAGCTTGGGGACAGGGGTGGACTATGGCTACACCTTC.

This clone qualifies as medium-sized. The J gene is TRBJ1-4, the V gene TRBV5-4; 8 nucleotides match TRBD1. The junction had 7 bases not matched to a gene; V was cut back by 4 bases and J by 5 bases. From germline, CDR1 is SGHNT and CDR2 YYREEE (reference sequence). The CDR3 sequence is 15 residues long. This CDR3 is CASSVNRGINEKLFF. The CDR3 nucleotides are TGTGCCAGCAGCGTGAACAGGGGGATAAATGAAAAACTGTTTTTT.

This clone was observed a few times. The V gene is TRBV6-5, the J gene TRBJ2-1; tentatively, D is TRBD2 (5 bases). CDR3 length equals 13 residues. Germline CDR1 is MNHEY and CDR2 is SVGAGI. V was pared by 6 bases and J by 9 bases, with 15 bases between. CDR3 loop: CASRGTRYAEQFF. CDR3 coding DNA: TGTGCCAGCAGAGGCACTAGATATGCTGAGCAGTTCTTC.

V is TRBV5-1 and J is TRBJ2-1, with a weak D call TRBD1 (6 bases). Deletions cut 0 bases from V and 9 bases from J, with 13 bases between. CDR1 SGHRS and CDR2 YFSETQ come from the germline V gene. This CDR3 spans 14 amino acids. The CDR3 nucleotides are TGCGCCAGCAGCTTGGATAACAGGGTTAGTGAGCAGTTCTTC. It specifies CASSLDNRVSEQFF.

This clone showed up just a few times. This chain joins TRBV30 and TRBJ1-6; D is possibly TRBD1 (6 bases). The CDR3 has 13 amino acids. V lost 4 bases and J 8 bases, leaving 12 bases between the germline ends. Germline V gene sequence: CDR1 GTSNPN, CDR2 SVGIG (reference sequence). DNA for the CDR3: TGTGCCTGGATCCGGGACACGCATTCACCCCTCCACTTT. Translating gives CAWIRDTHSPLHF.

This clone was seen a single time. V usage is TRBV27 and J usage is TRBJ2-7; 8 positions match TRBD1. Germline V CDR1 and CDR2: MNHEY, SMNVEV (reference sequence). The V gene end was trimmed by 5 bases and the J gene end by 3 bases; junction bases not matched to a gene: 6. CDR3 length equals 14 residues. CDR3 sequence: CASSAGGAFYEQYF. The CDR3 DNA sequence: TGTGCCAGCAGTGCAGGGGGCGCCTTCTACGAGCAGTACTTC.